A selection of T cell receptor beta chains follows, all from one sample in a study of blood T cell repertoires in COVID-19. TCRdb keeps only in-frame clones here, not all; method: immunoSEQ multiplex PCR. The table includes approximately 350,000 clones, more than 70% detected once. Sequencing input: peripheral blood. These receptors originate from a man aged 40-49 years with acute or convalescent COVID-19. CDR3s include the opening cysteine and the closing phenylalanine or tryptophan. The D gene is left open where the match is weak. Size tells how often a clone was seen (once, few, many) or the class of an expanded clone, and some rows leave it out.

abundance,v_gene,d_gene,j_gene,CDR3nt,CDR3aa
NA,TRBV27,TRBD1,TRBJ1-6,TGTGCCAGCAGTTGCCACGGGACAGGATGCCGCTTT,CASSCHGTGCRF
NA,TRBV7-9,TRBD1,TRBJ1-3,TGTGCCAGCAGCTTGGGGACAGGGGAAAACACCATATATTTT,CASSLGTGENTIYF
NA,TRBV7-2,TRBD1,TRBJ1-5,TGTGCCAGCAGCACCACAGGGGGTAATCAGCCCCAGCATTTT,CASSTTGGNQPQHF
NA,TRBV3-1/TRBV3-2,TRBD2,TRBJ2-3,TGTGCCAGCAGCCAAGTGTTAGCGGGTGGCACAGATACGCAGTATTTT,CASSQVLAGGTDTQYF
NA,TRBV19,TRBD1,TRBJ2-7,TGTGCCAGTAGTATAGGACAGGGGGTCTCCGAGCAGTACTTC,CASSIGQGVSEQYF
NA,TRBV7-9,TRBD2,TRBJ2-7,TGTGCCAGCAGCTTTTTGGGGACTAGCGGGAGTATCTACGAGCAGTACTTC,CASSFLGTSGSIYEQYF
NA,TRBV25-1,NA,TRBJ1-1,TGTGCCAGCAGTGAATCGAGGGTCGGGTACACTGAAGCTTTCTTT,CASSESRVGYTEAFF
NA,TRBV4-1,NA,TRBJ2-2,TGCGCCAGCAGCCAGGAAATTAGCCGGGCCGGGGAGCTGTTTTTT,CASSQEISRAGELFF
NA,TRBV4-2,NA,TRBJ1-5,TGTGCCAGCAGCCAAGGGGAGGCGGTACTTCAGCCCCAGCATTTT,CASSQGEAVLQPQHF
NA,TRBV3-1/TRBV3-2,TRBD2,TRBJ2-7,TGTGCCAGCAGCATATCAGTAGCGGGGGCGTACGAGCAGTACTTC,CASSISVAGAYEQYF
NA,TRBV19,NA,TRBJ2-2,TGTGCCAGTAGCCCCAGAGGCAGGGGGGACGGGGAGCTGTTTTTT,CASSPRGRGDGELFF
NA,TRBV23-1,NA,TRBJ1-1,TGCGCCAGACACGGGACAAGCGCTGAAGCTTTCTTT,CARHGTSAEAFF
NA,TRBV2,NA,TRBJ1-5,TGTGCCAGCGCGACAGAAAATAGCAATCAGCCCCAGCATTTT,CASATENSNQPQHF
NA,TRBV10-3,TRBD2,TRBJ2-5,TGTGCCATCAGTGCCGGGACTAGCGGGAGGCGGGACCAAGAGACCCAGTACTTC,CAISAGTSGRRDQETQYF
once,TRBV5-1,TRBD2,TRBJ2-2,TGCGCCAGCAGCTTGGGACTAGCGGGAGTTCCCGGGGAGCTGTTTTTT,CASSLGLAGVPGELFF
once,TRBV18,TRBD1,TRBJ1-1,TGTGCCAGCTCACGCGAACAGGGACAGACTGAAGCTTTCTTT,CASSREQGQTEAFF
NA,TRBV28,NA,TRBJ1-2,TGTGCCAGCAGCCTTGGGGAGGGCTATGGCTACACCTTC,CASSLGEGYGYTF
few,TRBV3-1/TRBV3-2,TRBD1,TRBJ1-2,TGTGCCAGCAGCCGGACAGGGGCGAATGGCTACACCTTC,CASSRTGANGYTF
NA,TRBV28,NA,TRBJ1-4,TGTGCCAGCAGTTTCTACCCAGAAAAACTGTTTTTT,CASSFYPEKLFF
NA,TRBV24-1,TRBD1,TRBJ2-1,TGTGCCACCAGTGGTGACAGGGGACAGGGGATCTACAATGAGCAGTTCTTC,CATSGDRGQGIYNEQFF
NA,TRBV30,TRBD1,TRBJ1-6,TGTGCCTGGAGTGTATCCGGGACAGGCTCCTATAATTCACCCCTCCACTTT,CAWSVSGTGSYNSPLHF
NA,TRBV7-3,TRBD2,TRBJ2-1,TGTGCCAGCAGCTCCCTAGAGACGGCGGGAGTACCGCAGTTCTTC,CASSSLETAGVPQFF
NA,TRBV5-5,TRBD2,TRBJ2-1,TGTGCCAGCAGCGTCACTAGCGGGGACTACAATGAGCAGTTCTTC,CASSVTSGDYNEQFF